The rows below give T cell receptor beta chains drawn from one sample of a study of blood T cell repertoires in COVID-19. Clones were read by immunoSEQ multiplex PCR, and TCRdb kept only the in-frame ones, dropping some. The sample includes around 88,000 clones, about 85% of them seen just once. The material sequenced was peripheral blood. Source of these receptors: a man aged 55 to 70 with acute or convalescent COVID-19. Each CDR3 is given without its conserved first and last residue. Fields, in order: J gene, V gene, CDR3 length, CDR3 protein.

J: TRBJ2-1; V: TRBV4-3; length: 13; CDR3: ASSPTSNSYNEQF
J: TRBJ2-1; V: TRBV24-1; length: 13; CDR3: ATSDVTSGRNEQF
J: TRBJ2-2; V: TRBV9; length: 14; CDR3: ASSVVVPGEAGELF
J: TRBJ2-3; V: TRBV11-3; length: 12; CDR3: ASSGRTGADTQY
J: TRBJ2-3; V: TRBV6-1; length: 16; CDR3: ASSGREGTGRRTDTQY
J: TRBJ2-3; V: TRBV7-9; length: 11; CDR3: ASRLTTTDTQY
J: TRBJ2-6; V: TRBV5-6; length: 16; CDR3: ASSLVRRGTSGANVLT
J: TRBJ1-1; V: TRBV21-1; length: 16; CDR3: ASSKYEGQGRTNTEAF
J: TRBJ1-1; V: TRBV4-1; length: 13; CDR3: ASMGLSRVNTEAF
J: TRBJ2-3; V: TRBV4-1; length: 16; CDR3: ASSQEGTSGGPTDTQY
J: TRBJ2-3; V: TRBV13; length: 15; CDR3: ASSSGQGLSLGDTQY
J: TRBJ2-1; V: TRBV5-1; length: 11; CDR3: ASSLAGSNEQF
J: TRBJ1-4; V: TRBV5-1; length: 12; CDR3: ASSLPFPDEKLF
J: TRBJ1-4; V: TRBV4-3; length: 15; CDR3: ASSQVYFGSANEKLF
J: TRBJ1-2; V: TRBV5-4; length: 11; CDR3: ASSGQFNYGYT
J: TRBJ2-1; V: TRBV6-4; length: 15; CDR3: ASSGVGPAGREEEQF
J: TRBJ2-1; V: TRBV7-3; length: 16; CDR3: ASSLRALAGSSYNEQF
J: TRBJ2-5; V: TRBV7-9; length: 13; CDR3: ASSLTSGGAKTQY
J: TRBJ2-2; V: TRBV11-2; length: 13; CDR3: ASSRSAGNTGELF
J: TRBJ2-7; V: TRBV9; length: 12; CDR3: ASSGEGQAGEQY
J: TRBJ2-7; V: TRBV6-2/TRBV6-3; length: 13; CDR3: ASSYTGQGKYEQY
J: TRBJ2-5; V: TRBV9; length: 12; CDR3: ASSVGTYQETQY
J: TRBJ1-3; V: TRBV5-6; length: 15; CDR3: ASSPHSGGSSGNTIY
J: TRBJ2-5; V: TRBV18; length: 14; CDR3: ASSPTSVLASETQY
J: TRBJ2-1; V: TRBV4-3; length: 13; CDR3: ASSQALALYNEQF
J: TRBJ2-2; V: TRBV20-1; length: 11; CDR3: SASVDSTGELF
J: TRBJ1-5; V: TRBV7-2; length: 13; CDR3: ASSLVSNSNQPQH
J: TRBJ2-2; V: TRBV5-1; length: 14; CDR3: ASSLGIRGNTGELF
J: TRBJ2-7; V: TRBV5-4; length: 11; CDR3: ASSLKGLDEQY
J: TRBJ1-5; V: TRBV5-1; length: 13; CDR3: ASSLTGQPDQPQH
J: TRBJ2-5; V: TRBV27; length: 13; CDR3: ASAPLLGPQETQY
J: TRBJ2-5; V: TRBV5-4; length: 13; CDR3: ASSSAKGAGETQY
J: TRBJ2-2; V: TRBV29-1; length: 12; CDR3: SVNRGLGTGELF
J: TRBJ2-7; V: TRBV4-3; length: 15; CDR3: ASSPHATGGSIGEQY
J: TRBJ2-3; V: TRBV6-2/TRBV6-3; length: 16; CDR3: ASSLGLAGGLRTDTQY
J: TRBJ2-3; V: TRBV30; length: 11; CDR3: AWTRFEGDTQY
J: TRBJ2-6; V: TRBV19; length: 16; CDR3: ASSREVYSDSGANVLT
J: TRBJ2-3; V: TRBV19; length: 12; CDR3: ASSRFSGADTQY
J: TRBJ1-1; V: TRBV7-2; length: 11; CDR3: ASSLIGGTEAF
J: TRBJ1-1; V: TRBV7-9; length: 10; CDR3: ASSFTGAEAF
J: TRBJ2-7; V: TRBV5-6; length: 14; CDR3: ASSLPGTSGIEEQY
J: TRBJ1-2; V: TRBV6-1; length: 13; CDR3: ASRSPDRTNYGYT
J: TRBJ2-3; V: TRBV11-2; length: 10; CDR3: ASSLHPGLQY
J: TRBJ2-1; V: TRBV27; length: 11; CDR3: ASTGGAYNEQF
J: TRBJ2-2; V: TRBV5-4; length: 15; CDR3: ASSSRTSGTNTGELF
J: TRBJ2-7; V: TRBV6-5; length: 11; CDR3: ASTAAPFYEQY
J: TRBJ2-5; V: TRBV19; length: 12; CDR3: ASSPLAEQETQY